Following are 17 T cell receptor beta chains from one sample sequenced in a study of CD8 T cells in ankylosing spondylitis. Broader study findings: For ankylosing spondylitis blood, a TCR beta motif of eight or nine highly homologous variants appeared characteristic.

These receptors are not linked to any known antigen. TCRdb called the 5' RACE reads again in MiXCR, with one record for every CDR3 protein. The sample yields roughly 490,000 distinct CDR3 sequences, approximately 5.3% seen once. The specimen sequenced was blood, either unsorted or a sorted T cell fraction (not recorded which). The receptors come from a male donor with ankylosing spondylitis.

This clonotype was seen a few times. The chain joins TRBV11-2 to TRBJ2-7; D not certain. V dropped 0 bases and J dropped 2 bases, with 20 bases sitting between them. Germline V CDR1 and CDR2: SGHAT, FQNNGV. The CDR3 is 18 amino acids. The CDR3 is CASSLDAVPGRSTYEQYF. CDR3 in DNA: TGTGCCAGCAGCTTAGACGCGGTGCCAGGCAGAAGTACCTACGAGCAGTACTTC.

The table lists this clonotype with many counts. The V gene is TRBV7-2, the J gene TRBJ1-1; tentatively, D is TRBD1 (6 bases). The ends were cut back, 2 bases at V and 3 bases at J, with 13 bases in the middle. CDR3 length equals 15 residues. The V gene's germline CDR1 is SGHTA and CDR2 FQGNSA. CDR3 bases: TGTGCCAGCAGCTTAACCATGGACAGCTACACTGAAGCTTTCTTT. Amino acid sequence: CASSLTMDSYTEAFF.

In its sample, this clonotype was seen many times. The chain links TRBV20-1 to TRBJ1-2; D gene unclear. This CDR3 has 12 residues. With 1 base removed from V and 5 bases from J, the gap between germline ends came to 8 bases. Germline lookup yields CDR1 DFQATT and CDR2 SNEGSKA (reference sequence). DNA for the CDR3: TGCAGTGCTAGAGGATTCGATTATGGCTACACCTTC. It yields the protein CSARGFDYGYTF.

This clonotype was counted at least ten times. This chain links TRBV7-2 with TRBJ1-5; no clear D. Germline-derived CDR1 and CDR2 are SGHTA and FQGNSA. With 5 bases removed from V and 5 bases from J, the gap between germline ends came to 7 bases. The CDR3 sequence is 12 residues long. Here the CDR3 DNA reads TGTGCCAGCAGCCGAGAAGATCAGCCCCAGCATTTT. Residues: CASSREDQPQHF.

This clonotype was observed a few times. This chain uses TRBV6-2 or TRBV6-3 with TRBJ2-7; no clear D. The V end was cut by 2 bases, the J end by 2 bases, with 7 bases between. There are 13 residues in the CDR3. Germline-derived CDR1 and CDR2 are MNHEY and SVGEGT. CDR3 loop: CASSYGDTYEQYF. CDR3 in DNA: TGTGCCAGCAGTTACGGGGATACCTACGAGCAGTACTTC.

This clonotype came up a few times. The chain recombines TRBV20-1 with TRBJ2-6; D gene unclear. V lost 6 bases to trimming and J lost 0 bases, with 9 bases between them. The CDR3 is made up of 14 amino acids. The V gene's germline CDR1 is DFQATT and CDR2 SNEGSKA (reference sequence). CDR3 residues: CSALDRSGANVLTF. The CDR3 DNA reads TGCAGTGCCCTCGACCGCTCTGGGGCCAACGTCCTGACTTTC.

This clonotype was seen at least ten times. The rearrangement uses TRBV10-3 and TRBJ2-1, with TRBD1 matching 9 bases. Germline loops: CDR1 ENHRY, CDR2 SYGVKD. This CDR3 spans 20 amino acids. V shed 2 bases and J 2 bases; nucleotides not matched to a gene: 16. The DNA for the CDR3 is TGTGCCATCAGTGAGAGTCACGGACAGGGGAGGGGTAGCGCCTACAATGAGCAGTTCTTC. Encoded protein: CAISESHGQGRGSAYNEQFF.

This clonotype was found many times. V usage is TRBV20-1 and J usage is TRBJ2-1; D is perhaps TRBD2 (6 bases). The length of the CDR3 is 15 residues. CDR1 and CDR2 from the germline V gene are DFQATT and SNEGSKA (reference sequence). The CDR3 DNA sequence: TGCACCATGCTACCCTACGGGGGTTCGTACAATGAGCAGTTCTTC. Translated: CTMLPYGGSYNEQFF.

This clonotype came up many times. The chain combines TRBV27 with TRBJ2-7; TRBD2 aligns across 10 bases. J was trimmed by 4 bases and V by 7 bases; bases with no gene match: 7. Germline CDR1 and CDR2: MNHEY and SMNVEV (reference sequence). The CDR3 is 14 amino acids. CDR3 sequence: CASNPLAGGYEQYF. In nucleotides, the CDR3 is TGTGCCAGCAACCCATTAGCGGGGGGATACGAGCAGTACTTC.

The gene calls are TRBV20-1 and TRBJ1-3; the match to TRBD1 covers 8 bases. The CDR3 loop spans 13 amino acids. The ends lost 5 bases at V and 3 bases at J; junction bases unmatched: 3. The germline CDR1 and CDR2 sequences are DFQATT and SNEGSKA (reference sequence). The DNA for the CDR3 is TGCAGTGCTGACGACAGGGGTGGAAACACCATATATTTT. The encoded protein is CSADDRGGNTIYF.

This sequence joins TRBV5-6 and TRBJ2-5; the D call may be TRBD1 or TRBD2 (5 bases each). With 8 bases removed from V and 2 bases from J, the gap between germline ends came to 16 bases. The V gene's germline CDR1 is SGHDT and CDR2 YYEEEE. This CDR3 contains 14 residues. The CDR3, as DNA: TGTGCCAGGGCCCCCGGGGCAGGGCAAGAGACCCAGTACTTC. As protein: CARAPGAGQETQYF.

V is TRBV2 and J is TRBJ2-3; a weak D match, TRBD1 (6 bases). Trimming stripped 6 bases from V and 0 bases from J, with 10 bases between. This CDR3 is built from 14 residues. Germline V gene lookup returns CDR1 SNHLY and CDR2 FYNNEI. CDR3 coding DNA: TGTGCCAGCAGAATTACAGGGAGCACAGATACGCAGTATTTT. It specifies CASRITGSTDTQYF.

This clonotype was recorded many times. The chain links TRBV6-1 to TRBJ1-1; tentative D call: TRBD1 (5 bases). From germline, CDR1 is MNHNS and CDR2 SASEGT. The CDR3 contains 14 residues. Between the trimmed V and J ends, which lost 7 bases and 6 bases, there was a span of 18 bases. The CDR3 DNA is TGTGCCAGCATAGGATCGGGGGAGGGCCCTGAAGCTTTCTTT. Translating gives CASIGSGEGPEAFF.

This clonotype was recorded a few times. The rearrangement uses TRBV5-1 and TRBJ2-3; D is perhaps TRBD1 (5 bases). Germline CDR1 is SGHRS and CDR2 is YFSETQ. The CDR3 has 16 amino acids. V gave up 2 bases and J gave up 0 bases, with 13 bases separating them. The chain's CDR3 is CASSFAGRLSTDTQYF. CDR3 bases: TGCGCCAGCAGCTTCGCAGGGCGGCTGAGCACAGATACGCAGTATTTT.

This clonotype came up many times. The chain carries TRBV24-1 and TRBJ2-7; TRBD1 agrees at 8 bases. CDR3 length equals 14 residues. Germline assignment: CDR1 KGHDR and CDR2 SFDVKD. With 7 bases clipped from V and 1 base from J, the junction kept 5 bases outside the gene matches. For the CDR3, the DNA is TGTGCCACCAGCAGGACAGGGAGTTCCTACGAGCAGTACTTC. Amino acids: CATSRTGSSYEQYF.

This clonotype has a count of ten or more. This chain links TRBV7-9 with TRBJ2-1; 7 bases map to TRBD1. The CDR3 is made up of 16 amino acids. V gave up 0 bases and J gave up 1 base; unmatched junction bases: 3. Germline V lookup: CDR1 SEHNR, CDR2 FQNEAQ (reference sequence). CDR3 sequence (DNA): TGTGCCAGCAGCTTAGCGCTCAGGGGGTCCTACAATGAGCAGTTCTTC. It specifies CASSLALRGSYNEQFF.

This clonotype appeared many times. This rearrangement joins TRBV6-2 or TRBV6-3 to TRBJ1-1, with TRBD1 matching over 7 bases. The germline V gene has CDR1 MNHEY and CDR2 SVGEGT. The V segment lost 6 bases and the J segment 4 bases; nucleotides outside the gene matches: 8. The CDR3 runs 14 residues. The CDR3 DNA follows: TGTGCCAGCAGCCTCACAGGGGAGAGCACTGAAGCTTTCTTT. It codes for CASSLTGESTEAFF.